These T cell receptor beta chains were read from a single sample in a study of blood T cell repertoires in COVID-19. Sequencing used immunoSEQ multiplex PCR; TCRdb keeps in-frame clones, though not all of them. The sample comprises around 49,000 clones, roughly 90% of which are singletons, and under 2.5% rests with the top ten. Sequenced: peripheral blood. The source of these receptors is a human donor in a cohort sampled during active COVID-19. Both conserved end residues are part of each CDR3. A D gene is named only where the DNA matches it firmly. Clone size is shown for a subset of rows, as once, few, many or a class of expanded clone.

d_call,j_call,v_call,clone_size,cdr3_nt,cdr3_aa
TRBD1,TRBJ2-3,TRBV19,-,TGTGCCAGTAGTATGTATACCGGGACAGGGGGCGCAGATACGCAGTATTTT,CASSMYTGTGGADTQYF
TRBD1,TRBJ2-3,TRBV10-3,-,TGTGCCATCAGTACTGGACAGGGGGGCTCAGATACGCAGTATTTT,CAISTGQGGSDTQYF
TRBD2,TRBJ2-5,TRBV2,-,TGTGCCAGCACCAGGAGACTAGCGGGAGAAGAGACCCAGTACTTC,CASTRRLAGEETQYF
TRBD2,TRBJ2-7,TRBV20-1,-,TGCAGTGCTAGTACGCTAGCGGCCTACGAGCAGTACTTC,CSASTLAAYEQYF
-,TRBJ2-2,TRBV4-2,-,TGTGCCAGCAGCCAAGATTATGGACTCACCGGGGAGCTGTTTTTT,CASSQDYGLTGELFF
-,TRBJ2-2,TRBV10-3,-,TGTGCCATCAGTGGCAGGGGCGGGGAGCTGTTTTTT,CAISGRGGELFF
TRBD2,TRBJ2-7,TRBV28,-,TGTGCCAGCAGTGAATCCGGGACTAGCGGGATTCACGAGCAGTACTTC,CASSESGTSGIHEQYF
-,TRBJ2-5,TRBV7-6,once,TGTGCCAGCAGCGACCTCGGGGGGCTGGAGACCCAGTACTTC,CASSDLGGLETQYF
TRBD1,TRBJ1-4,TRBV7-2,-,TGTGCCAGCAGCCCTAGTGCCCCAACCACAGGGGCCGGGGAAAAACTGTTTTTT,CASSPSAPTTGAGEKLFF
TRBD1,TRBJ2-6,TRBV6-4,-,TGTGCCAGCAGTGAAGGGACAGGGGGCTCCGGGGCCAACGTCCTGACTTTC,CASSEGTGGSGANVLTF
TRBD2,TRBJ2-5,TRBV6-2/TRBV6-3,-,TGTGCCAGCAGTTATAGAGCGGGAGGGCCAGAGACCCAGTACTTC,CASSYRAGGPETQYF
-,TRBJ1-1,TRBV6-2/TRBV6-3,-,TGTGCCAGCAGTTCCTCGCGGAACACTGAAGCTTTCTTT,CASSSSRNTEAFF